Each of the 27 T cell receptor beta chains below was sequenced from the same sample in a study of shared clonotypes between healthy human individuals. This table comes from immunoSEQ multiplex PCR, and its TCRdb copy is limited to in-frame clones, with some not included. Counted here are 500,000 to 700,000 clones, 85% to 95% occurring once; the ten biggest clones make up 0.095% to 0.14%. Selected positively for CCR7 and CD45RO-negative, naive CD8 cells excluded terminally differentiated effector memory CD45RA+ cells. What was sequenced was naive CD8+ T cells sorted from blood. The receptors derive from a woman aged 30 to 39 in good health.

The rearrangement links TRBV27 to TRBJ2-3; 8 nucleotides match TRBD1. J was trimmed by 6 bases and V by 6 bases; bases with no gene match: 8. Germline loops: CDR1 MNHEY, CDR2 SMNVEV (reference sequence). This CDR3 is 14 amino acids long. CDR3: CASSYQGAGDTQYF. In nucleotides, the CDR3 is TGTGCCAGCAGCTACCAGGGGGCCGGCGATACGCAGTATTTT.

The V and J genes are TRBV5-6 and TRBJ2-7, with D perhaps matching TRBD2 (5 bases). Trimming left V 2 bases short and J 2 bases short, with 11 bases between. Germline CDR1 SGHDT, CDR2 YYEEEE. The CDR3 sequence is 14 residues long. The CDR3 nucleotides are TGTGCCAGCAGCTTCCCGGACTCACCCTACGAGCAGTACTTC. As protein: CASSFPDSPYEQYF.

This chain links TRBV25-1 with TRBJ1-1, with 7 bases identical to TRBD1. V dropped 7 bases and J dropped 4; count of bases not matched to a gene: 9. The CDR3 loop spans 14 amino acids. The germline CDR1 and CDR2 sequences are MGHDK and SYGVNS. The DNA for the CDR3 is TGTGCCAGCACAAGCTCGCCAGGGGGCACTGAAGCTTTCTTT. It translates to CASTSSPGGTEAFF.

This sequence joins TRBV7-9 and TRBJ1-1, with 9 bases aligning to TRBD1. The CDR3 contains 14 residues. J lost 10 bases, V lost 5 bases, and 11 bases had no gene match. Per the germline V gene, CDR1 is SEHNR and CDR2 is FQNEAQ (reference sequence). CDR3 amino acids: CASSHDGQGWGAFF. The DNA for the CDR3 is TGTGCCAGCAGCCATGATGGACAGGGGTGGGGAGCTTTCTTT.

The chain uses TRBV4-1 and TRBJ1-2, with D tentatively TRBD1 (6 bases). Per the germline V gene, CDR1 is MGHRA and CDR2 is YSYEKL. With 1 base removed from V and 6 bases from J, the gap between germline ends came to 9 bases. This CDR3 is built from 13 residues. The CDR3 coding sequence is TGCGCCAGCAGCCAAGTGGGGGGGCATGGCTACACCTTC. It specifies CASSQVGGHGYTF.

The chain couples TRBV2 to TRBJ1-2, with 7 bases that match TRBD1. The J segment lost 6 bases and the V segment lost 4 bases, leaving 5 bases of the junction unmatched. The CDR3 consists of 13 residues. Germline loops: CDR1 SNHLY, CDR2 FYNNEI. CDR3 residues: CASSATGYHGYTF. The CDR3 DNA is TGTGCCAGCAGTGCGACAGGGTATCATGGCTACACCTTC. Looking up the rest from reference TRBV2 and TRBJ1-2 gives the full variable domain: EPEVTQTPSHQVTQMGQEVILRCVPISNHLYFYWYRQILGQKVEFLVSFYNNEISEKSEIFDDQFSVERPDGSNFTLKIRSTKLEDSAMYFCASSATGYHGYTFGSGTRLTVV.

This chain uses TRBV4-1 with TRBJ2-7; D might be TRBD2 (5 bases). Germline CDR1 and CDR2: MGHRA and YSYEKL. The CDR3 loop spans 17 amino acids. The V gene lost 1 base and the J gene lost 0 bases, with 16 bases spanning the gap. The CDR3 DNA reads TGCGCCAGCAGCCAAGTAGTGGCTAGCCTAAGCTCCTACGAGCAGTACTTC. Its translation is CASSQVVASLSSYEQYF.

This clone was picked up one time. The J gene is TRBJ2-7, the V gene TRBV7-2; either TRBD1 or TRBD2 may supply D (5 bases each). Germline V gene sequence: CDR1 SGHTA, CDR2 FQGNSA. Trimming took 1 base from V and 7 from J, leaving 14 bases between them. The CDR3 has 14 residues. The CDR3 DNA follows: TGTGCCAGCAGCTTAGATGGGACGGCGAATGAGCAGTACTTC. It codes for CASSLDGTANEQYF.

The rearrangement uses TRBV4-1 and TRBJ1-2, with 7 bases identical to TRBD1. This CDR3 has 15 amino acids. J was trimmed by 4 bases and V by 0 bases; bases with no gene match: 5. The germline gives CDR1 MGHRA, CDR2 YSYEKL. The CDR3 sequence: CASSQDLGTAYGYTF. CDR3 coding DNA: TGCGCCAGCAGCCAAGATTTGGGGACAGCCTATGGCTACACCTTC.

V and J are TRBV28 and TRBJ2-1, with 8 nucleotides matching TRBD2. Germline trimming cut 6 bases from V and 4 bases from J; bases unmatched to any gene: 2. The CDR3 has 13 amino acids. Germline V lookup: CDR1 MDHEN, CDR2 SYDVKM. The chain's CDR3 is CASSGRGYNEQFF. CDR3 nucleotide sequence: TGTGCCAGCAGCGGGAGGGGGTACAATGAGCAGTTCTTC. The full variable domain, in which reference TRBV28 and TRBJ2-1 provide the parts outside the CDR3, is DVKVTQSSRYLVKRTGEKVFLECVQDMDHENMFWYRQDPGLGLRLIYFSYDVKMKEKGDIPEGYSVSREKKERFSLILESASTNQTSMYLCASSGRGYNEQFFGPGTRLTVL.

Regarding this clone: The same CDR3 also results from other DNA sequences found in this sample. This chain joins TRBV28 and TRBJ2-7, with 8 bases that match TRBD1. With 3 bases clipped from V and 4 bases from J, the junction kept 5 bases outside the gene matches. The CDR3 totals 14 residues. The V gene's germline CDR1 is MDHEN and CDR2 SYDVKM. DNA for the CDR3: TGTGCCAGCAGTTTCGGACAGGGTTCTTACGAGCAGTACTTC. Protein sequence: CASSFGQGSYEQYF. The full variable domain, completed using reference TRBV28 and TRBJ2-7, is DVKVTQSSRYLVKRTGEKVFLECVQDMDHENMFWYRQDPGLGLRLIYFSYDVKMKEKGDIPEGYSVSREKKERFSLILESASTNQTSMYLCASSFGQGSYEQYFGPGTRLTVT.

The DNA for the CDR3 is TGTGCCACGAGGGACAGGGGGCTGGGTAAACTGTTTTTT. The encoded protein is CATRDRGLGKLFF. The V and J genes are TRBV10-3 and TRBJ1-4; TRBD1 aligns across 12 bases. Germline values: CDR1 ENHRY, CDR2 SYGVKD. The ends lost 10 bases at V and 11 bases at J; junction bases unmatched: 8. This CDR3 has 13 residues.

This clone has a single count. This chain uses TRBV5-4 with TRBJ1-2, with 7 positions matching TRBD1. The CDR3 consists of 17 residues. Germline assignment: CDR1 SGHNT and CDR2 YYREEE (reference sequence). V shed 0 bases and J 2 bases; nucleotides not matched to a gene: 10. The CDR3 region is CASSLVGGDRENYGYTF. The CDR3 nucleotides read TGTGCCAGCAGCTTGGTGGGGGGTGACAGGGAAAACTATGGCTACACCTTC.

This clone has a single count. The CDR3 sequence: CASSLGLAGTSTDTQYF. The CDR3, as DNA: TGTGCCAGCAGCCTTGGACTAGCGGGAACTAGCACAGATACGCAGTATTTT. The chain is built from TRBV5-8 and TRBJ2-3, with 12 bases aligning to TRBD2. The CDR3 has 17 amino acids. Germline V gives CDR1 SGHTS, CDR2 YDEGEE. The ends lost 4 bases at V and 0 bases at J; junction bases unmatched: 6.

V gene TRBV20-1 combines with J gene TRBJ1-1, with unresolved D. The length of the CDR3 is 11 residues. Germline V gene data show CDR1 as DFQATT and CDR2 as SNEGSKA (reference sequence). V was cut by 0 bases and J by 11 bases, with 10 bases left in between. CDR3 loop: CSARDREAAFF. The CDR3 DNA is TGCAGTGCTAGAGATCGGGAGGCTGCTTTCTTT.

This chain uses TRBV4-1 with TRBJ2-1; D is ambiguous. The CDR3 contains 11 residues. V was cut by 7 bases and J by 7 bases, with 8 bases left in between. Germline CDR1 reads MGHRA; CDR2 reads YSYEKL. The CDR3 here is CASTGGNEQFF. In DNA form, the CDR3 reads TGCGCCAGCACCGGCGGAAATGAGCAGTTCTTC.

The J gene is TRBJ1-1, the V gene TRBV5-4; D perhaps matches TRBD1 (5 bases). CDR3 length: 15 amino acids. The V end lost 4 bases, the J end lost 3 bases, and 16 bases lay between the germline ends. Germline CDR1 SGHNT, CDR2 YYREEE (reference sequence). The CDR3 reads CASSPTRGGDTEAFF. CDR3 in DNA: TGTGCCAGCAGCCCCACCCGGGGGGGGGACACTGAAGCTTTCTTT.

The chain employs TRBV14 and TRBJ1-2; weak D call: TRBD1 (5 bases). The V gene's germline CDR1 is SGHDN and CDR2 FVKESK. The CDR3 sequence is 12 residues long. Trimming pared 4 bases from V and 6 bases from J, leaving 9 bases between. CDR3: CASSLSGNGYTF. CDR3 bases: TGTGCCAGCAGCCTCTCAGGGAATGGCTACACCTTC.

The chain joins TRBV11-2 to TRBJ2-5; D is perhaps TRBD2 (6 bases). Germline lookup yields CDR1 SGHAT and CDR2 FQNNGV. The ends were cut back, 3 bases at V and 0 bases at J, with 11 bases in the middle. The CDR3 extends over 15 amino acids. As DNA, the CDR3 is TGTGCCAGCAGCTTCACGGGAGAGAACCAAGAGACCCAGTACTTC. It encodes CASSFTGENQETQYF.

The CDR3 DNA reads as TGTGCCAGCAGAACCCCCCGCGACAGGGGAGAGGGTGGCGATACGCAGTATTTT. As protein: CASRTPRDRGEGGDTQYF. J is TRBJ2-3 and V is TRBV27; 8 bases fit TRBD1. With V trimmed by 6 bases and J by 6 bases, 20 bases remained unmatched. This CDR3 has 18 residues. CDR1 MNHEY and CDR2 SMNVEV come from the germline V gene (reference sequence).

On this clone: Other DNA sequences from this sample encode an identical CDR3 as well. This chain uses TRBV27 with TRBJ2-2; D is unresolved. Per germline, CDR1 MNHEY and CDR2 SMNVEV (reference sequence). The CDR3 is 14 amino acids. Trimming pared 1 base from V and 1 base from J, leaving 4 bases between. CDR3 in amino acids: CASSLYGNTGELFF. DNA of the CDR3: TGTGCCAGCAGTTTATACGGGAACACCGGGGAGCTGTTTTTT.

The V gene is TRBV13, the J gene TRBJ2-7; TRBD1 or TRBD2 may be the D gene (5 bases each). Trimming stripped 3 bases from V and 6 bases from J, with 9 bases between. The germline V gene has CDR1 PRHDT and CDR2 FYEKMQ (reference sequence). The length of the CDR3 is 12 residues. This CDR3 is CASSFQGTEQYF. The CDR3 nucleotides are TGTGCCAGCAGCTTTCAAGGGACCGAGCAGTACTTC.

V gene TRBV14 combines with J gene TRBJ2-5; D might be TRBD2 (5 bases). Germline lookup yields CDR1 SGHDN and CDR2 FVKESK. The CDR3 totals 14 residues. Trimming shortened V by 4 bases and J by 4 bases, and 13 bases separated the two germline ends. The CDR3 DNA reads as TGTGCCAGCAGCCCTCCGGGGATGGGAGAGACCCAGTACTTC. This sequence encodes CASSPPGMGETQYF.

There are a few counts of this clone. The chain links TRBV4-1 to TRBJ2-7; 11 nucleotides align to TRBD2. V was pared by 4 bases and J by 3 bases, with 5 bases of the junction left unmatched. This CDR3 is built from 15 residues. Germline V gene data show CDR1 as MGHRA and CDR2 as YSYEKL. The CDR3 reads CASSPHGTSGYEQYF. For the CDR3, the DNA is TGCGCCAGCAGCCCCCACGGGACTAGCGGCTACGAGCAGTACTTC.

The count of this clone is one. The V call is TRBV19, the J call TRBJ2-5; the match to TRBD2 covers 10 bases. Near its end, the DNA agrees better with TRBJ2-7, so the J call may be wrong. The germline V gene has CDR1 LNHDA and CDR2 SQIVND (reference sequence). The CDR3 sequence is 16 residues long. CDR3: CASSRWMASGSHEQYF. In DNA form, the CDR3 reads TGTGCCAGTAGTCGTTGGATGGCTAGCGGGAGCCACGAGCAGTACTTC.

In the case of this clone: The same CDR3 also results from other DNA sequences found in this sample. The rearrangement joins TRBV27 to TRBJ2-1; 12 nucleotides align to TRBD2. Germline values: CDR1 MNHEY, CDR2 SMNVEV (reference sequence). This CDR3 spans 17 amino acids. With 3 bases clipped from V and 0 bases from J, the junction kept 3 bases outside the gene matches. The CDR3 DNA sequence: TGTGCCAGCAGTTTGACTAGCGGGAGAGGCTCCTACAATGAGCAGTTCTTC. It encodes CASSLTSGRGSYNEQFF.

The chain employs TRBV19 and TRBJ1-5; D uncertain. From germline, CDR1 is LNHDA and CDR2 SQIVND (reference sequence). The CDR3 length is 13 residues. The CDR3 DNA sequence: TGTGCGTCAAGTTCCAGTGGTAAGCAGCCCCAGCATTTT. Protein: CASSSSGKQPQHF. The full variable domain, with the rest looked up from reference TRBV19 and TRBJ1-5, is DGGITQSPKYLFRKEGQNVTLSCEQNLNHDAMYWYRQDPGQGLRLIYYSQIVNDFQKGDIAEGYSVSREKKESFPLTVTSAQKNPTAFYLCASSSSGKQPQHFGDGTRLSIL.